Only a few counts were recorded for the clone carrying this T cell receptor (beta chain). The antigen remains undetermined. This sample was taken from a study of human T cells and chemical hapten exposure. Study as a whole: Doses of diphenylcyclopropenone went to the patients' scalps weekly throughout the approximately 22-week study. Variability of per-sample TCR yields stemmed mainly from small differences in pooled library volume. Study results and caveats: Sensitizing to DPC left TCRs with a frequency above 1 in 1000 unaltered.

This sample's time point: pre-sensitization, week 0. The treatment was: therapeutic diphenylcyclopropenone sensitization with weekly scalp DPC. TCRdb independently ran MiXCR on the RACE reads; one entry per CDR3 protein. The profile shows about 53,000 distinct CDR3 sequences, around 10% of them singletons. The sample consisted of whole blood, taken in connection with sensitization to the hapten diphenylcyclopropenone (DPC). This TCR derives from a man aged 40-49 years with alopecia areata. Some clones in this sample may be carry-over from other donors' samples.

The CDR3 is CASSERLTGLRGDTEAFF. The CDR3 DNA is TGTGCCAGCAGTGAAAGGCTCACAGGTCTCCGGGGGGACACTGAAGCTTTCTTT. The V and J genes are TRBV25-1 and TRBJ1-1; TRBD1 might be the D (5 bases). Looked up from germline, CDR1 is MGHDK and CDR2 is SYGVNS. V was shortened by 2 bases and J by 3 bases, with 22 bases between the two germline ends. The CDR3 contains 18 residues. Drawing the rest from reference TRBV25-1 and TRBJ1-1, the complete variable domain is EADIYQTPRYLVIGTGKKITLECSQTMGHDKMYWYQQDPGMELHLIHYSYGVNSTEKGDLSSESTVSRIRTEHFPLTLESARPSHTSQYLCASSERLTGLRGDTEAFFGQGTRLTVV.